These 7 T cell receptor beta chains came from one sample sequenced in a study of response to subunit inactivated influenza vaccine. TCRdb ran MiXCR on the RT-PCR reads and lists one entry per CDR3 protein. Of around 480,000 distinct CDR3 sequences detected, 10% to 11% appear once; the ten largest clones hold less than 15%. Sample: PBMCs from blood, taken around seven weeks after vaccination. The receptors stem from a man aged 50 or older who received an inactivated influenza vaccine.

The genes are TRBV5-1 and TRBJ2-5; D remains ambiguous. The V and J ends lost 0 bases and 2 bases respectively, with 11 bases between them. Germline V CDR1 and CDR2: SGHRS, YFSETQ. There are 15 residues in the CDR3. CDR3 coding DNA: TGCGCCAGCAGCTTGGCCGTGGGTCGGCAAGAGACCCAGTACTTC. Residues: CASSLAVGRQETQYF.

The chain joins TRBV27 to TRBJ2-5; 11 bases align to TRBD2. The junction had 13 bases not matched to a gene; V was cut back by 6 bases and J by 4 bases. Germline CDR1 and CDR2: MNHEY and SMNVEV (reference sequence). The CDR3 covers 17 residues. The chain's CDR3 is CASSLRASGGLAETQYF. The CDR3 DNA is TGTGCCAGCAGCCTCCGGGCTAGCGGGGGGCTAGCAGAGACCCAGTACTTC.

This clonotype was counted only a few times. The chain is built from TRBV29-1 and TRBJ2-7; D gene unclear. Trimming took 1 base from V and 1 from J, leaving 8 bases between them. The germline V gene has CDR1 SQVTM and CDR2 ANQGSEA. This CDR3 is 13 amino acids long. CDR3 in DNA: TGCAGCGTTGAAGGCCCAAGTTCCTACGAGCAGTACTTC. Its translation is CSVEGPSSYEQYF.

This chain links TRBV11-2 with TRBJ2-6; D not resolved. V lost 3 bases and J lost 2, with 8 bases in between. The CDR3 has 15 residues. Germline values: CDR1 SGHAT, CDR2 FQNNGV. The CDR3 DNA reads as TGTGCCAGCAGCTTTTCCATCCCTGGGGCCAACGTCCTGACTTTC. As protein: CASSFSIPGANVLTF. Variable domain in full (rest from reference TRBV11-2 and TRBJ2-6): EAGVAQSPRYKIIEKRQSVAFWCNPISGHATLYWYQQILGQGPKLLIQFQNNGVVDDSQLPKDRFSAERLKGVDSTLKIQPAKLEDSAVYLCASSFSIPGANVLTFGAGSRLTVL.

V usage is TRBV9 and J usage is TRBJ2-3; D perhaps matches TRBD1 (5 bases). This CDR3 spans 14 amino acids. Per germline, CDR1 SGDLS and CDR2 YYNGEE. V shed 3 bases and J shed 5 bases, with 13 bases lying between them. The CDR3 bases are TGTGCCAGCAGCGCCCCAGACAGATTAGATACGCAGTATTTT. Residues: CASSAPDRLDTQYF.

This clonotype has at least ten counts. The chain carries TRBV6-4 and TRBJ2-2, with TRBD1 matching 8 bases. Germline CDR1 reads MRHNA; CDR2 reads SNTAGT. Trimming cost V 6 bases and J 4 bases; bases outside gene matches: 1. The CDR3 runs to 13 residues. CDR3 sequence: CASSTGGTGELFF. CDR3 sequence (DNA): TGTGCCAGCAGCACAGGGGGCACCGGGGAGCTGTTTTTT.

There are a few counts of this clonotype. The V and J genes are TRBV5-1 and TRBJ2-5; 7 bases agree with TRBD1. This CDR3 has 15 residues. J lost 5 bases, V lost 7 bases, and 14 bases had no gene match. Germline lookup yields CDR1 SGHRS and CDR2 YFSETQ. Here the CDR3 DNA reads TGCGCCAGCGGGAAGAACAGGGGCGTATGGGAGACCCAGTACTTC. This translates into CASGKNRGVWETQYF.